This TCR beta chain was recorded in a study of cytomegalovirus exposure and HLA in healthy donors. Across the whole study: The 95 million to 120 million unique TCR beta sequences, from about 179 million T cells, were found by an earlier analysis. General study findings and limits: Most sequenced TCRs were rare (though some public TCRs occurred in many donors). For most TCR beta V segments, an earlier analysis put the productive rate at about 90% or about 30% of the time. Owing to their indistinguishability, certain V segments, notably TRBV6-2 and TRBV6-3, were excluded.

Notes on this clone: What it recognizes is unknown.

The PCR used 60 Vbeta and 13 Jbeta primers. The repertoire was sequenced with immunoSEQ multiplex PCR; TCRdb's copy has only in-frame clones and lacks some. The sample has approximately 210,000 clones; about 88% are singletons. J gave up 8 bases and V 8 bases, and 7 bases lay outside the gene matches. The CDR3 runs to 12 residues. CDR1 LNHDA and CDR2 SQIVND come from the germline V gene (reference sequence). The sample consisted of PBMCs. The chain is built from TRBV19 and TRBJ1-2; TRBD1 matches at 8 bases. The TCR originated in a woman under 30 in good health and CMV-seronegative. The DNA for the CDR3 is TGTGCCAGTCGGACAGGGAGCGTCGGCTACACCTTC. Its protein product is CASRTGSVGYTF.